This TCR beta chain stems from a study of breast tumors, draining lymph nodes, adjacent tissues. By proportion, this clonotype is medium-sized (0.01 to 0.1%). Its antigen is currently unknown. General study points: The lymph node origin of tumor T cells was framed as consistent with a hypothesis, not demonstrated. Compared with lymph nodes, tumors were less diverse; compared with nontumor tissue, more. Data fit most tumor T cells coming from lymph node, expanding in tumor.

TCRdb re-called the multiplex PCR reads with MiXCR, one entry per CDR3 protein. The sample lists about 14,000 distinct CDR3 sequences, around 53% occurring once. The source is a female donor with breast cancer. Some clones in this sample may be carry-over from other donors' samples. The specimen sequenced was tumor-adjacent breast tissue.

As DNA, the CDR3 is TGTGCCAGCAGTTACAGGGCCGGCCCTTACGAGCAGTACTTC. Translated: CASSYRAGPYEQYF. V usage is TRBV6-5 and J usage is TRBJ2-7; D gene unclear. The V end was cut by 2 bases, the J end by 4 bases, with 12 bases between. This CDR3 spans 14 amino acids. Germline V gives CDR1 MNHEY, CDR2 SVGAGI.